This T cell receptor beta chain was observed in a study of shared clonotypes between healthy human individuals. Study-wide results and limits: Sampling was confined to blood; repertoires within tissues likely differ. Rarefaction demonstrated incomplete sorted-subset sequencing despite large depth. Around 5.3% of naive CD4 clonotypes were shared across a few donors.

A word on this clone: Its antigen is still unknown.

Genomic DNA of every subset was divided equally among multiple immunoSEQ plates. Here immunoSEQ multiplex PCR was the method, and the copy in TCRdb shows in-frame clones only, minus some. The sample comprises approximately 840,000 clones, just over 95% of which are singletons, and less than 0.3% rests with the top ten. The germline V gene has CDR1 MNHEY and CDR2 SMNVEV (reference sequence). The CDR3 spans 14 residues. V lost 8 bases, J lost 1 base, and 12 bases lay in between. The naive CD8 subset, CD45RO-negative cells positively selected for CCR7, excluded terminally differentiated effector memory CD45RA+ cells.

The sample was naive CD8+ T cells sorted from blood. The rearrangement joins TRBV27 to TRBJ2-1, with a possible D match to TRBD2 (5 bases). The origin of this receptor is a man aged 25-45 years in good health. The CDR3 spells CASAGTGSYNEQFF. The CDR3 DNA reads as TGTGCCAGCGCAGGCACGGGGTCCTACAATGAGCAGTTCTTC.